This T cell receptor (beta chain) originates from a study of vaccination and CD4 T cells after COVID-19. A few counts support this clonotype. Antigen unknown. An Oncomine TCR Beta short-read assay was used to sequence the DNA from cultured CD4+ T cells. TCRdb used MiXCR to reprocess the PCR reads, holding one entry per CDR3 protein. The repertoire holds roughly 14,000 distinct CDR3 sequences, with around a third as singletons. Treatment in this sample: approximately 11-day PBMC culture with coronavirus spike peptide pools or control peptides (ViraFEST assay). CDR3 length equals 16 residues. V was clipped by 8 bases and J by 4 bases; unmatched bases: 9. Germline lookup yields CDR1 LNHDA and CDR2 SQIVND (reference sequence).

The chain is built from TRBV19 and TRBJ1-6; 9 bases fit TRBD1. Source material: cultured CD4+ T cells from blood. This sequence was found in a human donor with COVID-19. In DNA form, the CDR3 reads TGTGCCAGTTCCCCTATGGGACAGGGATATAATTCACCCCTCCACTTT. It encodes CASSPMGQGYNSPLHF.